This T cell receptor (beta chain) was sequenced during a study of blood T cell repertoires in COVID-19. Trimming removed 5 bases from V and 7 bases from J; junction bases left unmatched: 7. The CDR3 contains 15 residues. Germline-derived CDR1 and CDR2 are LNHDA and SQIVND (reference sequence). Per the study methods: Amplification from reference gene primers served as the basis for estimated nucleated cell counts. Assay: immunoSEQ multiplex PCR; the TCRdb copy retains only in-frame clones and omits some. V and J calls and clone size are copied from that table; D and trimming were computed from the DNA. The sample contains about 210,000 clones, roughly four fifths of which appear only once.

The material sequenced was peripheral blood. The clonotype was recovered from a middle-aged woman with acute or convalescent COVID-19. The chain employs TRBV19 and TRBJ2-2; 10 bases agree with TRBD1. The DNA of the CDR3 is TGTGCCAGTAGTGTCTCGGGACAGGGGTTCGGGGAGCTGTTTTTT. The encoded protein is CASSVSGQGFGELFF.